The rows below give T cell receptor beta chains drawn from one sample of a study of blood T cell repertoires in COVID-19. Some clones are missing from TCRdb's copy, which holds only in-frame ones; the method was immunoSEQ multiplex PCR. This sample has approximately 200,000 clones, with around 88% found just once. Sequences were obtained from peripheral blood. These receptor sequences come from a woman aged 30 to 39 with acute or convalescent COVID-19. Both conserved end residues are part of each CDR3. D genes are given only for firm matches. Clone size appears in some rows only: once, few, many, or a class for an expanded clone.

length,size,J,V,D,CDR3,DNA
17,few,TRBJ2-6,TRBV7-9,.,CASSLAGPLSGANVLTF,TGTGCCAGCAGCTTAGCGGGGCCCTTATCTGGGGCCAACGTCCTGACTTTC
13,.,TRBJ1-1,TRBV29-1,.,CSGVDVMNTEAFF,TGCAGCGGTGTAGATGTAATGAACACTGAAGCTTTCTTT
15,.,TRBJ2-1,TRBV6-5,.,CASSYSGGAYNEQFF,TGTGCCAGCAGTTACTCGGGGGGGGCTTACAATGAGCAGTTCTTC
13,.,TRBJ2-7,TRBV5-4,TRBD2,CASSLAGTYEQYF,TGTGCCAGCAGCTTAGCGGGAACCTACGAGCAGTACTTC
13,.,TRBJ1-2,TRBV5-5,.,CASSLILAYGYTF,TGTGCCAGCAGCTTGATCCTGGCTTATGGCTACACCTTC
11,once,TRBJ1-2,TRBV6-1,.,CASSEALGYTF,TGTGCCAGCAGTGAAGCCTTGGGCTACACCTTC
15,.,TRBJ2-2,TRBV11-2,TRBD2,CASSVAGGPTGELFF,TGTGCCAGCAGCGTAGCGGGAGGGCCAACCGGGGAGCTGTTTTTT
15,.,TRBJ2-2,TRBV5-1,.,CASSLDQMNTGELFF,TGCGCCAGCAGCTTGGATCAGATGAACACCGGGGAGCTGTTTTTT
10,.,TRBJ1-5,TRBV24-1,.,CATSLLPQHF,TGTGCCACTAGCCTCTTGCCCCAGCATTTT
16,once,TRBJ2-1,TRBV18,TRBD2,CASSPLGGPSYNEQFF,TGTGCCAGCTCACCTCTGGGAGGGCCCTCCTACAATGAGCAGTTCTTC
15,.,TRBJ2-7,TRBV18,TRBD1,CASSPPQGAYHEQYF,TGTGCCAGCTCACCCCCACAGGGGGCATACCACGAGCAGTACTTC
18,.,TRBJ2-3,TRBV4-1,.,CASSQWVRGATKRDTQYF,TGCGCCAGCAGCCAATGGGTTCGCGGGGCAACCAAACGAGATACGCAGTATTTT
11,.,TRBJ2-7,TRBV10-3,.,CAIGVGYEQYF,TGTGCCATCGGAGTGGGCTACGAGCAGTACTTC
14,.,TRBJ2-7,TRBV7-8,TRBD1,CASSPGTGGYEQYF,TGTGCCAGCAGCCCTGGGACAGGGGGATACGAGCAGTACTTC
15,.,TRBJ1-5,TRBV19,.,CASRNVEIQVQPQHF,TGTGCCAGTAGAAACGTTGAAATACAGGTTCAGCCCCAGCATTTT
14,few,TRBJ1-3,TRBV28,.,CASTSQRGGNTIYF,TGTGCCAGCACCTCCCAGAGGGGAGGGAACACCATATATTTT
14,.,TRBJ2-1,TRBV10-2,.,CASSVTGHYNEQFF,TGCGCCAGCAGTGTCACGGGACACTACAATGAGCAGTTCTTC
14,.,TRBJ1-1,TRBV5-6,.,CASSYRDGVTEAFF,TGTGCCAGCAGTTACAGGGATGGAGTAACTGAAGCTTTCTTT
12,.,TRBJ2-1,TRBV12-3/TRBV12-4,.,CASSSFVNEQFF,TGTGCCAGCAGTTCATTTGTTAATGAGCAGTTCTTC
13,.,TRBJ2-5,TRBV11-3,.,CASSDTTDGTQYF,TGTGCCAGCAGCGATACGACAGATGGGACCCAGTACTTC
14,.,TRBJ2-1,TRBV28,.,CASSFTDSYNEQFF,TGTGCCAGCAGTTTTACGGACAGTTACAATGAGCAGTTCTTC
15,few,TRBJ2-1,TRBV5-4,TRBD1,CASSLDRGLHNEQFF,TGTGCCAGCAGCTTAGACAGGGGTCTCCACAATGAGCAGTTCTTC
14,once,TRBJ2-1,TRBV2,.,CASHPFSSYNEQFF,TGTGCCAGTCACCCTTTCAGCTCCTACAATGAGCAGTTCTTC
15,.,TRBJ2-1,TRBV13,TRBD2,CASSLKLAGGYEQFF,TGTGCCAGCAGCCTCAAACTAGCGGGAGGCTATGAGCAGTTCTTC
16,.,TRBJ2-2,TRBV6-5,.,CASSYSIWQNTGELFF,TGTGCCAGCAGTTACTCGATTTGGCAGAACACCGGGGAGCTGTTTTTT
15,once,TRBJ1-2,TRBV25-1,.,CASSGPGPRVYGYTF,TGTGCCAGCAGTGGACCGGGTCCTCGAGTTTATGGCTACACCTTC